Following are 8 T cell receptor beta chains from one sample sequenced in a study of T-cell memory formation after mild COVID-19 (dated by TCRdb to about 2021). Receptor amplification or capture employed 5' RACE. The sample was run on an Illumina NovaSeq 6000. TCRdb cleaned the public reads at Q25 with fastp, built clones with MiXCR and kept in-frame beta chains. Rows with one shared CDR3 protein collapse into an entry with the most common genes and DNA. The sample table contains some 130,000 distinct CDR3 sequences; only one count was recorded for approximately 5.9% of them. The ten largest clones take up around 2% of the sample. The source material was PBMCs or a T cell subset sorted from them (not recorded which). These receptors were obtained from an adult woman who had mild COVID-19 (a few samples of this study predate the infection). The sample titles of this study are shuffled in the database, so cell type and time point are left out; the donor was told from shared clones.

At least ten counts were recorded for this clonotype. V gene TRBV12-3 or TRBV12-4 combines with J gene TRBJ1-6, with 10 bases identical to TRBD1. This CDR3 is built from 15 residues. J was trimmed by 11 bases and V by 6 bases; bases with no gene match: 10. The CDR3 DNA reads as TGTGCCAGCAGACGAGCCGGGACAGGGGATACACCCCTCCACTTT. Translation gives CASRRAGTGDTPLHF.

This clonotype was found many times. The chain recombines TRBV5-8 with TRBJ2-3, with a possible D match to TRBD2 (6 bases). CDR1 is SGHTS and CDR2 is YDEGEE in the germline V gene. The CDR3 consists of 16 residues. V was pared by 5 bases and J by 0 bases, with 16 bases between. CDR3 sequence reads: CASRSPGLRSTDTQYF. Here the CDR3 DNA reads TGTGCCAGCAGATCCCCGGGACTGAGAAGCACAGATACGCAGTATTTT.

V and J are TRBV5-1 and TRBJ1-5; D is uncertain. This CDR3 contains 13 residues. Germline CDR1 and CDR2: SGHRS and YFSETQ. Trimming removed 4 bases from V and 2 bases from J, with 7 bases in between. DNA for the CDR3: TGCGCCAGCAGCGTGGGAGGCAATCAGCCCCAGCATTTT. It translates to CASSVGGNQPQHF.

Ten or more counts support this clonotype. This chain connects TRBV10-3 to TRBJ1-5; D unresolved. The CDR3 loop spans 13 amino acids. Germline V gene lookup returns CDR1 ENHRY and CDR2 SYGVKD. V shed 3 bases and J shed 12 bases, with 15 bases lying between them. The CDR3 reads CAISEGSAPDQHF. Written as DNA, the CDR3 is TGTGCCATCAGTGAAGGATCGGCCCCCGACCAGCATTTT.

This clonotype was seen at least ten times. J is TRBJ1-5 and V is TRBV5-1, with D possibly matching TRBD1 (5 bases). Germline values: CDR1 SGHRS, CDR2 YFSETQ. The CDR3 spans 15 residues. V was shortened by 4 bases and J by 1 base, with 12 bases between the two germline ends. The CDR3 DNA follows: TGCGCCAGCAGCCTCCAGGGCATCAGCAATCAGCCCCAGCATTTT. It is translated as CASSLQGISNQPQHF.

V and J are TRBV2 and TRBJ2-7; TRBD1 agrees at 8 bases. This CDR3 spans 12 amino acids. Germline CDR1 reads SNHLY; CDR2 reads FYNNEI. Trimming removed 7 bases from V and 5 bases from J; junction bases left unmatched: 4. The CDR3 sequence: CASKQGVNEQYF. In DNA form, the CDR3 reads TGTGCCAGCAAACAGGGGGTGAACGAGCAGTACTTC. Full variable domain (remainder filled in from reference TRBV2 and TRBJ2-7): EPEVTQTPSHQVTQMGQEVILRCVPISNHLYFYWYRQILGQKVEFLVSFYNNEISEKSEIFDDQFSVERPDGSNFTLKIRSTKLEDSAMYFCASKQGVNEQYFGPGTRLTVT.

This clonotype was picked up many times. CDR3 coding DNA: TGTGCCAGCAGTGGGGGACAGGCCTATGGCTACACCTTC. Translated: CASSGGQAYGYTF. V gene TRBV12-3 or TRBV12-4 combines with J gene TRBJ1-2; 8 nucleotides align to TRBD1. Trimming cost V 5 bases and J 4 bases; bases outside gene matches: 3. This CDR3 spans 13 amino acids.

This clonotype has ten or more counts. The V and J genes are TRBV6-1 and TRBJ1-1; the match to TRBD1 covers 10 bases. Germline V gene data show CDR1 as MNHNS and CDR2 as SASEGT. V gave up 7 bases and J gave up 4 bases; unmatched junction bases: 6. This CDR3 is built from 14 residues. The CDR3 here is CASMPGTGATEAFF. CDR3 in DNA: TGTGCCAGCATGCCCGGGACAGGGGCCACTGAAGCTTTCTTT.